Shown below are 25 T cell receptor beta chains from a single sample sequenced in a study of blood T cell repertoires in COVID-19 (dated by TCRdb to 2020 to 2022). The protocol used for the library was the immunoSEQ multiplex PCR assay. This is the immuneACCESS table as TCRdb keeps it, with only in-frame sequences that have V and J called. A part of the clones is gone; compared with another copy, unresolved V genes explain less than half, and the rest is unexplained. The sample table shows around 50,000 clones, and almost 80% are seen once. The top ten constitute around 5.8% of the sample. The sequenced material came from PBMCs or T cells enriched from blood (not recorded which). Every receptor here comes from a woman aged 50 to 60 with acute COVID-19.

The V and J genes are TRBV5-1 and TRBJ1-3; D is undetermined. With 0 bases removed from V and 2 bases from J, the gap between germline ends came to 9 bases. Germline CDR1 reads SGHRS; CDR2 reads YFSETQ. There are 15 residues in the CDR3. CDR3 DNA sequence: TGCGCCAGCAGCTTGGACAGTGATCCTGGAAACACCATATATTTT. Protein sequence: CASSLDSDPGNTIYF.

This rearrangement joins TRBV2 to TRBJ1-3, with 11 bases lining up with TRBD1. CDR1 SNHLY and CDR2 FYNNEI come from the germline V gene. With V trimmed by 7 bases and J by 4 bases, 6 bases remained unmatched. CDR3 length equals 15 residues. DNA of the CDR3: TGTGCCAGCACTACGGACAGGGGGCCAGGAAACACCATATATTTT. Its protein product is CASTTDRGPGNTIYF.

The rearrangement joins TRBV2 to TRBJ1-2, with D possibly TRBD1 on 5 matching bases. V lost 6 bases and J lost 5, with 22 bases in between. This CDR3 comprises 16 residues. Germline loops: CDR1 SNHLY, CDR2 FYNNEI. The CDR3 nucleotides are TGTGCCAGCAGCCAAGGGAGGGGCTCGCAGGGTTATGGCTACACCTTC. It encodes CASSQGRGSQGYGYTF.

The gene calls are TRBV28 and TRBJ1-2; the D gene is possibly TRBD1 (5 bases). The CDR3 loop spans 15 amino acids. Germline CDR1 and CDR2: MDHEN and SYDVKM. Trimming left V 5 bases short and J 4 bases short, with 17 bases between. Here the CDR3 reads CASSTSQARVYGYTF. In DNA, the CDR3 is TGTGCCAGCAGTACCTCACAGGCAAGGGTCTATGGCTACACCTTC.

The V and J genes are TRBV21-1 and TRBJ2-7; the table's D call, TRBD2, was not checked against the DNA. TRBV21-1 is given as a pseudogene. This CDR3 region has 17 residues. The chain's CDR3 is CASSKGGGTGRSYEQYF. Here the CDR3 DNA reads TGTGCCAGCAGCAAAGGGGGGGGGACCGGCCGGTCCTACGAGCAGTACTTC.

This clone was detected once. The V gene is TRBV27, the J gene TRBJ1-6; maybe TRBD1 (5 bases). Germline loops: CDR1 MNHEY, CDR2 SMNVEV (reference sequence). V dropped 6 bases and J dropped 7 bases, with 13 bases sitting between them. This CDR3 spans 14 amino acids. For the CDR3, the DNA is TGTGCCAGCAGACCTCAGGGTTACAATTCACCCCTCCACTTT. It specifies CASRPQGYNSPLHF.

The V gene is TRBV5-1, the J gene TRBJ2-3; 8 bases match TRBD1. J was trimmed by 1 base and V by 3 bases; bases with no gene match: 4. The CDR3 is 15 residues long. The V gene's germline CDR1 is SGHRS and CDR2 YFSETQ. The CDR3 sequence is CASSSPDRGTDTQYF. As DNA, the CDR3 is TGCGCCAGCAGCTCCCCGGACAGGGGCACAGATACGCAGTATTTT. Full variable domain (remainder filled in from reference TRBV5-1 and TRBJ2-3): KAGVTQTPRYLIKTRGQQVTLSCSPISGHRSVSWYQQTPGQGLQFLFEYFSETQRNKGNFPGRFSGRQFSNSRSEMNVSTLELGDSALYLCASSSPDRGTDTQYFGPGTRLTVL.

Notes on this clone: Other DNA sequences in the same sample also yield this CDR3. The chain joins TRBV30 to TRBJ1-2; D gene uncertain. Deletions cut 0 bases from V and 7 bases from J, with 9 bases between. From germline, CDR1 is GTSNPN and CDR2 SVGIG (reference sequence). There are 12 residues in the CDR3. CDR3 in amino acids: CAWSVIPGGYTF. The CDR3 bases are TGTGCCTGGAGTGTAATCCCGGGTGGCTACACCTTC.

The J gene is TRBJ2-2, the V gene TRBV3-1 (or the pseudogene TRBV3-2), with 11 bases identical to TRBD1. V was pared by 0 bases and J by 7 bases, with 4 bases of the junction left unmatched. Germline V gene sequence: CDR1 LGHDT, CDR2 YNNKEL (reference sequence). This CDR3 has 16 amino acids. The CDR3 loop is CASSQEGTGGLGELFF. The CDR3 nucleotides are TGTGCCAGCAGCCAAGAAGGGACAGGGGGACTCGGGGAGCTGTTTTTT.

This clone has just a few counts. The genes are TRBV7-2 and TRBJ2-2, with a weak D call TRBD1 (5 bases). The V gene lost 3 bases and the J gene lost 8 bases, with 16 bases spanning the gap. The CDR3 extends over 15 amino acids. Per germline, CDR1 SGHTA and CDR2 FQGNSA. CDR3 loop: CASSFGRQSRGELFF. Here the CDR3 DNA reads TGTGCCAGCAGCTTCGGTAGACAGTCGAGGGGGGAGCTGTTTTTT. Full variable domain (missing parts from reference TRBV7-2 and TRBJ2-2): GAGVSQSPSNKVTEKGKDVELRCDPISGHTALYWYRQSLGQGLEFLIYFQGNSAPDKSGLPSDRFSAERTGGSVSTLTIQRTQQEDSAVYLCASSFGRQSRGELFFGEGSRLTVL.

This clone was seen only once. This chain uses TRBV6-4 with TRBJ1-2; D is unresolved. Germline V CDR1 and CDR2: MRHNA, SNTAGT. With 7 bases removed from V and 2 bases from J, the gap between germline ends came to 17 bases. The CDR3 covers 15 residues. The CDR3 DNA reads as TGTGCCAGCAAGGAGGGCCCGAACGCAAACTATGGCTACACCTTC. Residues: CASKEGPNANYGYTF.

V is TRBV5-4 and J is TRBJ2-1, with TRBD1 identical over 7 bases. V gave up 4 bases and J gave up 2 bases; unmatched junction bases: 6. This CDR3 region has 15 residues. Germline CDR1 SGHNT, CDR2 YYREEE (reference sequence). CDR3 nucleotide sequence: TGTGCCAGCAGCCCGGGGACAGACCCCTACAATGAGCAGTTCTTC. Translation gives CASSPGTDPYNEQFF.

The rearrangement uses TRBV12-5 and TRBJ1-2, with TRBD1 matching 7 bases. The CDR3 is 13 amino acids. V was pared by 4 bases and J by 12 bases, with 11 bases of the junction left unmatched. In germline, CDR1 is LGHNT, CDR2 FRNRAP. Here the CDR3 DNA reads TGTGCTAGTGGTTCGACAGGGAATAAGCTAAACACCTTC. Translation gives CASGSTGNKLNTF.

The chain is built from TRBV6-5 and TRBJ2-2, with TRBD1 identical over 8 bases. Germline CDR1 and CDR2: MNHEY and SVGAGI. The CDR3 has 15 amino acids. With V trimmed by 6 bases and J by 4 bases, 7 bases remained unmatched. In nucleotides, the CDR3 is TGTGCCAGCAGGGGGTCGGACAGGGCCACCGGGGAGCTGTTTTTT. Translation: CASRGSDRATGELFF.

J is TRBJ2-7 and V is TRBV25-1, with TRBD2 as a possible D gene (6 bases). This CDR3 comprises 13 residues. Between the trimmed V and J ends, which lost 5 bases and 4 bases, there was a span of 12 bases. The germline V gene encodes CDR1 MGHDK and CDR2 SYGVNS. The CDR3 loop is CASSSGRIYEQYF. The CDR3 DNA follows: TGTGCCAGCAGTTCGGGGAGGATATACGAGCAGTACTTC.

The rearrangement uses TRBV5-4 and TRBJ2-7; TRBD2 matches 8 bases. CDR1 is SGHNT, CDR2 YYREEE, per germline (reference sequence). Trimming at V came to 4 bases and at J to 4 bases, leaving 7 bases not matched to a gene. The CDR3 covers 14 residues. The CDR3: CASSQGLDVYEQYF. The CDR3 DNA reads TGTGCCAGCAGCCAGGGACTAGATGTATACGAGCAGTACTTC.

The chain employs TRBV29-1 and TRBJ2-1; D perhaps matches TRBD1 (5 bases). Per the germline V gene, CDR1 is SQVTM and CDR2 is ANQGSEA. The CDR3 contains 14 residues. V lost 1 base, J lost 1 base, and 8 bases lay in between. In DNA, the CDR3 is TGCAGCGTTGAAGGACAGCAATCCTACAATGAGCAGTTCTTC. It codes for CSVEGQQSYNEQFF.

This clone was counted ten times or more. The rearrangement links TRBV7-9 to TRBJ1-1; perhaps TRBD1 as D (6 bases). V lost 5 bases and J lost 4, with 14 bases in between. There are 14 residues in the CDR3. The germline V gene has CDR1 SEHNR and CDR2 FQNEAQ (reference sequence). The CDR3 DNA follows: TGTGCCAGCAGCATATACAGGGTTGGCACTGAAGCTTTCTTT. Encoded protein: CASSIYRVGTEAFF. The variable domain in full, with the rest retrieved from reference TRBV7-9 and TRBJ1-1, is DTGVSQNPRHKITKRGQNVTFRCDPISEHNRLYWYRQTLGQGPEFLTYFQNEAQLEKSRLLSDRFSAERPKGSFSTLEIQRTEQGDSAMYLCASSIYRVGTEAFFGQGTRLTVV.

The rearrangement uses TRBV11-3 and TRBJ1-1; TRBD1 aligns across 12 bases. CDR3 size: 14 residues. Germline V gene data show CDR1 as SGHNT and CDR2 as YENEEA. The V segment lost 3 bases and the J segment 4 bases; nucleotides outside the gene matches: 0. Here the CDR3 DNA reads TGTGCCAGCAGCTTGGGACAGGGGGCCACTGAAGCTTTCTTT. It is translated as CASSLGQGATEAFF.

The rearrangement links TRBV7-3 to TRBJ2-3; the D gene is possibly TRBD2 (7 bases). CDR3 length: 14 residues. The germline V and J ends were trimmed by 5 bases and 6 bases, with 15 bases remaining between them. CDR1 is SGHTA, CDR2 FQGTGA, per germline. The CDR3 coding sequence is TGTGCCAGCAGCCCTGGACTAGGGGGGGATACGCAGTATTTT. Translated, it gives CASSPGLGGDTQYF.

V is TRBV6-5 and J is TRBJ2-3, with TRBD1 identical over 9 bases. This CDR3 has 14 amino acids. The germline CDR1 and CDR2 sequences are MNHEY and SVGAGI. Trimming cost V 2 bases and J 12 bases; bases outside gene matches: 9. The CDR3 DNA reads as TGTGCCAGCAGTTACGTGTTGGGACAGGGTTTTCAGTATTTT. Translated: CASSYVLGQGFQYF.

V is TRBV18 and J is TRBJ2-3, with 7 nucleotides matching TRBD1. V lost 2 bases to trimming and J lost 5 bases; unmatched junction nucleotides: 10. The germline CDR1 and CDR2 sequences are KGHSH and LQKENI. The CDR3 is 16 amino acids. The DNA of the CDR3 is TGTGCCAGCTCACCAGTAACAGGGGTCCAGTTAGATACGCAGTATTTT. It translates to CASSPVTGVQLDTQYF.

The chain joins TRBV28 to TRBJ1-1, with D possibly matching TRBD1 (5 bases). This CDR3 comprises 13 residues. V lost 6 bases, J lost 0 bases, and 8 bases lay in between. The V gene's germline CDR1 is MDHEN and CDR2 SYDVKM. CDR3 in amino acids: CASRSGMNTEAFF. CDR3 bases: TGTGCCAGCAGATCAGGGATGAACACTGAAGCTTTCTTT.

The chain carries TRBV9 and TRBJ2-1; TRBD2 agrees at 8 bases. The CDR3 has 15 amino acids. Germline loops: CDR1 SGDLS, CDR2 YYNGEE. J gave up 6 bases and V 0 bases, and 5 bases lay outside the gene matches. Here the CDR3 DNA reads TGTGCCAGCAGCGTAGCGGGGGGGCAGGTCAATGAGCAGTTCTTC. It is translated as CASSVAGGQVNEQFF.

The chain has TRBV5-4 and TRBJ2-5; TRBD2 matches 14 bases. The V gene's germline CDR1 is SGHNT and CDR2 YYREEE (reference sequence). V dropped 3 bases and J dropped 2; count of bases not matched to a gene: 9. The CDR3 is 18 amino acids. DNA for the CDR3: TGTGCCAGCAGCTCGGGACTAGCGGGGGCGGGGTGGCAAGAGACCCAGTACTTC. Translated: CASSSGLAGAGWQETQYF.